The 17 T cell receptor beta chains listed next were all sequenced from one sample in a study of T-cell reconstitution after alpha-beta-depleted transplantation in children. It was with unique molecular identifiers that the TCRbeta library was prepared. From the PCR reads, TCRdb called clonotypes with MiXCR, one entry per CDR3 protein. The data hold some 100,000 distinct CDR3 sequences, with about 25% observed a single time. This sample comprised PBMCs, obtained before TCRalphabeta/CD19-depleted stem cell transplant. Receptors originate from a boy aged 2 to 10 with acute lymphoblastic leukemia, due to receive a stem cell transplant.

This clonotype occurred many times. The rearrangement uses TRBV6-4 and TRBJ2-2, with D possibly called TRBD1 or TRBD2 (5 bases each). Trimming shortened V by 0 bases and J by 4 bases, and 6 bases separated the two germline ends. The CDR3 consists of 14 residues. Germline V gene lookup returns CDR1 MRHNA and CDR2 SNTAGT. CDR3 coding DNA: TGTGCCAGCAGTGACTCCGGGACCACCGGGGAGCTGTTTTTT. Amino acids: CASSDSGTTGELFF.

The CDR3 sequence is CASRQTGLAGPDTQYF. The CDR3 DNA reads as TGTGCCAGCAGGCAGACGGGACTAGCGGGACCAGATACGCAGTATTTT. The chain combines TRBV7-2 with TRBJ2-3; TRBD2 agrees at 13 bases. The CDR3 sequence is 16 residues long. Germline-derived CDR1 and CDR2 are SGHTA and FQGNSA. Germline trimming cut 6 bases from V and 4 bases from J; bases unmatched to any gene: 7.

This chain connects TRBV29-1 to TRBJ2-1; 7 nucleotides match TRBD1. After removal of 5 bases from V and 7 bases from J, the junction contained 11 bases not matched to a gene. This CDR3 has 14 residues. Germline V lookup: CDR1 SQVTM, CDR2 ANQGSEA. CDR3 in amino acids: CSVSPTGRGNEQFF. For the CDR3, the DNA is TGCAGCGTTTCGCCTACAGGCAGGGGGAATGAGCAGTTCTTC.

This clonotype is classed as medium-sized. J is TRBJ2-3 and V is TRBV4-1; D is tentatively TRBD1 or TRBD2 (5 bases each). CDR3 size: 16 residues. Trimming stripped 1 base from V and 6 bases from J, with 17 bases between. Germline CDR1 reads MGHRA; CDR2 reads YSYEKL. CDR3 nucleotide sequence: TGCGCCAGCAGCCAAGGGGGGAGCGGAGAGTGGGATACGCAGTATTTT. Protein: CASSQGGSGEWDTQYF.

This chain connects TRBV20-1 to TRBJ2-3, with D possibly matching TRBD1 (6 bases). Per germline, CDR1 DFQATT and CDR2 SNEGSKA (reference sequence). The V gene lost 5 bases and the J gene lost 3 bases, with 18 bases spanning the gap. This CDR3 is built from 15 residues. CDR3 sequence (DNA): TGCAGTGCTCTCAAGACAGGTGACGATACAGATACGCAGTATTTT. Residues: CSALKTGDDTDTQYF.

The V call is TRBV7-2, the J call TRBJ2-5, with D perhaps being TRBD1 or TRBD2 (5 bases each). The CDR3 contains 14 residues. Between the trimmed V and J ends, which lost 2 bases and 1 base, there was a span of 8 bases. Germline CDR1 SGHTA, CDR2 FQGNSA. The CDR3 DNA sequence: TGTGCCAGCAGCTTACGGGGCCGCCAAGAGACCCAGTACTTC. Translation: CASSLRGRQETQYF.

This clonotype was recorded a few times. V is TRBV7-2 and J is TRBJ2-7; 7 bases agree with TRBD2. V lost 5 bases, J lost 0 bases, and 7 bases stayed unmatched. This CDR3 is built from 15 residues. Per the germline V gene, CDR1 is SGHTA and CDR2 is FQGNSA. This chain's CDR3 is CASSRDYSSSYEQYF. DNA for the CDR3: TGTGCCAGCAGCCGGGACTATTCGAGCTCCTACGAGCAGTACTTC.

This clonotype has a handful of counts. The chain uses TRBV27 and TRBJ1-1, with TRBD1 identical over 9 bases. The CDR3 extends over 14 amino acids. In germline, CDR1 is MNHEY, CDR2 SMNVEV (reference sequence). V shed 5 bases and J 4 bases; nucleotides not matched to a gene: 5. In nucleotides, the CDR3 is TGTGCCAGCAGTACCCTACAGGGGGCCACTGAAGCTTTCTTT. Protein product: CASSTLQGATEAFF.

This clonotype appeared a single time. The chain uses TRBV18 and TRBJ2-3; D is undetermined. Germline assignment: CDR1 KGHSH and CDR2 LQKENI. V dropped 2 bases and J dropped 6 bases, with 6 bases sitting between them. CDR3 length equals 12 residues. The CDR3 region is CASSPAGDTQYF. CDR3 in DNA: TGTGCCAGCTCACCAGCTGGCGATACGCAGTATTTT.

This chain connects TRBV4-1 to TRBJ2-2; 8 bases line up with TRBD1. The CDR3 sequence is 16 residues long. Trimming at V came to 0 bases and at J to 6 bases, leaving 6 bases not matched to a gene. Germline V gene data show CDR1 as MGHRA and CDR2 as YSYEKL. CDR3 residues: CASSQDRQGQAGELFF. The CDR3 DNA sequence: TGCGCCAGCAGCCAAGACAGACAGGGGCAAGCCGGGGAGCTGTTTTTT.

The gene calls are TRBV9 and TRBJ2-2, with a tentative D call TRBD2 (5 bases). Germline CDR1 and CDR2: SGDLS and YYNGEE. The CDR3 is made up of 15 amino acids. V lost 4 bases and J lost 6, with 16 bases in between. The CDR3 nucleotides are TGTGCCAGCAGCACCGCGCAAGGGAGCCCCGGGGAGCTGTTTTTT. It is translated as CASSTAQGSPGELFF.

J is TRBJ2-5 and V is TRBV29-1; D ambiguous. This CDR3 contains 13 residues. V lost 1 base to trimming and J lost 5 bases, with 11 bases between them. Germline V lookup: CDR1 SQVTM, CDR2 ANQGSEA. The CDR3 protein is CSVEGQVGETQYF. CDR3 coding DNA: TGCAGCGTTGAAGGGCAGGTGGGGGAGACCCAGTACTTC.

This clonotype was seen a few times. This chain links TRBV6-1 with TRBJ2-3; no definite D call. CDR1 and CDR2 from the germline V gene are MNHNS and SASEGT. This CDR3 comprises 16 residues. V gave up 0 bases and J gave up 1 base, with 11 bases separating them. The CDR3 DNA reads as TGTGCCAGCAGTGAAGCGGTAGCCCCGGGCACAGATACGCAGTATTTT. It translates to CASSEAVAPGTDTQYF.

This rearrangement joins TRBV13 to TRBJ1-1; D is undetermined. Germline CDR1 reads PRHDT; CDR2 reads FYEKMQ (reference sequence). CDR3 size: 14 residues. Trimming left V 1 base short and J 4 bases short, with 10 bases between. The CDR3 loop reads CASSLVGRITEAFF. The CDR3 coding sequence is TGTGCCAGCAGCTTAGTAGGACGGATCACTGAAGCTTTCTTT.

This clonotype was seen only a few times. This chain connects TRBV18 to TRBJ1-5, with no clear D. This CDR3 contains 18 residues. The V gene's germline CDR1 is KGHSH and CDR2 LQKENI. The V gene lost 6 bases and the J gene lost 0 bases, with 21 bases spanning the gap. CDR3 DNA: TGTGCCAGCTCCCCTACTGCACACGTACTCCTTAGCAATCAGCCCCAGCATTTT. It specifies CASSPTAHVLLSNQPQHF. Supplemented by reference TRBV18 and TRBJ1-5, the full variable domain reads NAGVMQNPRHLVRRRGQEARLRCSPMKGHSHVYWYRQLPEEGLKFMVYLQKENIIDESGMPKERFSAEFPKEGPSILRIQQVVRGDSAAYFCASSPTAHVLLSNQPQHFGDGTRLSIL.

This clonotype was found a few times. The gene calls are TRBV5-1 and TRBJ2-5, with 7 bases aligning to TRBD1. This CDR3 spans 14 amino acids. With V trimmed by 4 bases and J by 4 bases, 7 bases remained unmatched. Per the germline V gene, CDR1 is SGHRS and CDR2 is YFSETQ. The CDR3: CASSLTGSGETQYF. The CDR3 DNA reads as TGCGCCAGCAGCCTGACAGGGTCGGGAGAGACCCAGTACTTC.

This clonotype was counted a few times. The CDR3 reads CAISESAGGPNSPLHF. The CDR3 bases are TGTGCCATCAGTGAGTCGGCGGGTGGACCTAATTCACCCCTCCACTTT. This chain connects TRBV10-3 to TRBJ1-6; D is ambiguous. This CDR3 contains 16 residues. CDR1 is ENHRY, CDR2 SYGVKD, per germline. Trimming removed 0 bases at V and 6 bases at J, with 12 bases between.